This T cell receptor beta chain was recorded in a study of beta chain features in type 1 diabetes. Study results and limitations: Shortening of TCRB CDR3s, moderate but significant, appeared in all four CD4+ subsets of Type 1 diabetes patients. For TCRB rearrangement, an influence of HLA type remained unresolved here.

There are a few counts of this clone. Its antigen is not identified. The study reverse transcribed the entire isolated RNA, so it sequenced expressed TCRB transcripts. Here immunoSEQ multiplex PCR was the method, and the copy in TCRdb shows in-frame clones only, minus some. The repertoire holds almost 350,000 clones, approximately 10% seen once, with roughly 1% in the top ten. V was shortened by 7 bases and J by 2 bases, with 6 bases between the two germline ends. This CDR3 has 11 amino acids. Per the germline V gene, CDR1 is MDHEN and CDR2 is SYDVKM. This sequence was found in a man aged 25-45 years with type 1 diabetes. The chain employs TRBV28 and TRBJ2-7; D gene uncertain. Sequences were obtained from central memory CD4+ T cells from blood. The CDR3 DNA sequence: TGTGCCAGCACCAACCCCTACGAGCAGTACTTC. Its protein product is CASTNPYEQYF.